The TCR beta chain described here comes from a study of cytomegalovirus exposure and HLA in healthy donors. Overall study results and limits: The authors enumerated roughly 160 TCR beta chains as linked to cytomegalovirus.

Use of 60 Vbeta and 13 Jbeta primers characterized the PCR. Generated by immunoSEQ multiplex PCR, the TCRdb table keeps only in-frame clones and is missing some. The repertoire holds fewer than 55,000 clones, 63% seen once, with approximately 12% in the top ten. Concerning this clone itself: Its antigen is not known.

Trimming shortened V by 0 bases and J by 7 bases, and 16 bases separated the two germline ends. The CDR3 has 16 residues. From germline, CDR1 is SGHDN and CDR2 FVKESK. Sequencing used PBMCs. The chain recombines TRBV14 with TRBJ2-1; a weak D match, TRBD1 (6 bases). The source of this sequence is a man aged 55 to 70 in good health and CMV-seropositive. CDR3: CASSQDKGGIWNEQFF. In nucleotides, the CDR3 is TGTGCCAGCAGCCAAGATAAAGGGGGTATATGGAATGAGCAGTTCTTC.